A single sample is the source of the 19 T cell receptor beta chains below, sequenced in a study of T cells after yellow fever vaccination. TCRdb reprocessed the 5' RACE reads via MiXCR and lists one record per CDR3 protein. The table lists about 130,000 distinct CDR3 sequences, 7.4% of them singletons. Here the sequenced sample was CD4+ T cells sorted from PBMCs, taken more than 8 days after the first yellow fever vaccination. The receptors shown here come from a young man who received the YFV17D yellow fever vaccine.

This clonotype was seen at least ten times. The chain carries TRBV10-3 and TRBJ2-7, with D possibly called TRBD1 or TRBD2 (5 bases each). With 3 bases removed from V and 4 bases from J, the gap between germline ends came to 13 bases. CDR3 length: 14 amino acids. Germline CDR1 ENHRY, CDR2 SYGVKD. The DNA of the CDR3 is TGTGCCATCAGTGATTTGGGGGTAGGATACGAGCAGTACGTC. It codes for CAISDLGVGYEQYV.

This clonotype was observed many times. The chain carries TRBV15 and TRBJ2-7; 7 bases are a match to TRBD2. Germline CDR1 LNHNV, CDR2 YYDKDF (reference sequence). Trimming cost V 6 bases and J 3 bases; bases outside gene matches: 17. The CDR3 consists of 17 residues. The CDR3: CATSFSMGEGMGYEQYF. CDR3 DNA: TGTGCCACCAGTTTTTCGATGGGGGAGGGGATGGGCTACGAGCAGTACTTC.

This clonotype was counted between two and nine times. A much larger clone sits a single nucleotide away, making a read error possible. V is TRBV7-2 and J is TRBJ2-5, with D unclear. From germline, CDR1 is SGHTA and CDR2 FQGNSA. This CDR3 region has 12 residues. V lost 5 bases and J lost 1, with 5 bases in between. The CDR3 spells CASSPFQETQYF. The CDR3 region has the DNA TGTGCCAGCAGCCCGTTCCAAGAGACCCAGTACTTC. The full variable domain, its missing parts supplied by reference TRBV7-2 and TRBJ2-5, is GAGVSQSPSNKVTEKGKDVELRCDPISGHTALYWYRQSLGQGLEFLIYFQGNSAPDKSGLPSDRFSAERTGGSVSTLTIQRTQQEDSAVYLCASSPFQETQYFGPGTRLLVL.

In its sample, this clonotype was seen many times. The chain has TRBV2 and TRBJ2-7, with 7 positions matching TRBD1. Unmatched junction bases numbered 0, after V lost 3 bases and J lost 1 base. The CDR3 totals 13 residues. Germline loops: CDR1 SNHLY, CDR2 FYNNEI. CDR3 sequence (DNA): TGTGCCAGCAGTGACAGGGGGTCCTACGAGCAGTACTTC. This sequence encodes CASSDRGSYEQYF.

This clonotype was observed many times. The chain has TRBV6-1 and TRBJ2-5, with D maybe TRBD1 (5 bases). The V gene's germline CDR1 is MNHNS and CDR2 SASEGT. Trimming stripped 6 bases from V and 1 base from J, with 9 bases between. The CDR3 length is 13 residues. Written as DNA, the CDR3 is TGTGCCAGCAGCGACAGACCCCAAGAGACCCAGTACTTC. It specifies CASSDRPQETQYF.

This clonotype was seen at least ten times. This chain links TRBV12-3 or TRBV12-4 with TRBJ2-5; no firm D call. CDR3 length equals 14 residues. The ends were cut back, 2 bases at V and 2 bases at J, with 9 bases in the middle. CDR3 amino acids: CASSLNWIQETQYF. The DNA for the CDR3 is TGTGCCAGCAGTTTAAACTGGATACAAGAGACCCAGTACTTC.

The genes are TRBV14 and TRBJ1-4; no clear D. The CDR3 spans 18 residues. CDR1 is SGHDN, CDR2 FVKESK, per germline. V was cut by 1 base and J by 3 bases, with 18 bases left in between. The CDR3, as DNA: TGTGCCAGCAGCCAAGGAGTTGGCAAGGGAATGGCTAATGAAAAACTGTTTTTT. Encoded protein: CASSQGVGKGMANEKLFF.

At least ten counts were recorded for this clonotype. In nucleotides, the CDR3 is TGCAGTGCGATAAATCAGGGAGATACGCAGTATTTT. This gives the protein CSAINQGDTQYF. This chain uses TRBV20-1 with TRBJ2-3, with D possibly being TRBD1 (5 bases). Trimming removed 6 bases at V and 5 bases at J, with 12 bases between. Germline CDR1 reads DFQATT; CDR2 reads SNEGSKA (reference sequence). The CDR3 totals 12 residues.

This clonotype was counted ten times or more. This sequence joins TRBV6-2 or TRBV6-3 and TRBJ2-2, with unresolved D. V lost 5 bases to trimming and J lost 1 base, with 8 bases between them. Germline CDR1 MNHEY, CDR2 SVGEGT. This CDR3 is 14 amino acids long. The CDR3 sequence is CASSPHGNTGELFF. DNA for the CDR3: TGTGCCAGCAGTCCCCACGGGAACACCGGGGAGCTGTTTTTT.

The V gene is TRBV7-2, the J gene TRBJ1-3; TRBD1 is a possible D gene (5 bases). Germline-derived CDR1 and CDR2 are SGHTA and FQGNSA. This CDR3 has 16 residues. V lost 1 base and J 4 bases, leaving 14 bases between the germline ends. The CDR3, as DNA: TGTGCCAGCAGCTTAGTTGCAGGGACTGGCGGAAACACCATATATTTT. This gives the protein CASSLVAGTGGNTIYF. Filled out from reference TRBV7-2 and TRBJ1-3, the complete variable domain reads GAGVSQSPSNKVTEKGKDVELRCDPISGHTALYWYRQSLGQGLEFLIYFQGNSAPDKSGLPSDRFSAERTGGSVSTLTIQRTQQEDSAVYLCASSLVAGTGGNTIYFGEGSWLTVV.

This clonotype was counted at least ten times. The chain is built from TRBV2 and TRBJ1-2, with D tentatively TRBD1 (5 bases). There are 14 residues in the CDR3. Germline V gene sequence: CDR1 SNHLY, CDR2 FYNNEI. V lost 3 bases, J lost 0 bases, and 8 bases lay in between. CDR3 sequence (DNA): TGTGCCAGCAGTGAGCAGGGTTCTAACTATGGCTACACCTTC. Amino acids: CASSEQGSNYGYTF. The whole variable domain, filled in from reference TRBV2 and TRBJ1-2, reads EPEVTQTPSHQVTQMGQEVILRCVPISNHLYFYWYRQILGQKVEFLVSFYNNEISEKSEIFDDQFSVERPDGSNFTLKIRSTKLEDSAMYFCASSEQGSNYGYTFGSGTRLTVV.

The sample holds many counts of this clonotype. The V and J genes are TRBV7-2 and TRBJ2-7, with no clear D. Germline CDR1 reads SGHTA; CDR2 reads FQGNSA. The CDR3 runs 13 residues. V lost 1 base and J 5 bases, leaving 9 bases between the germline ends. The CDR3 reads CASSLDPYNEQYF. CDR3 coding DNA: TGTGCCAGCAGCTTAGACCCTTACAACGAGCAGTACTTC.

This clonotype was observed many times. CDR3 nucleotide sequence: TGTGCCAGCAGTTACCGCCGACTAGTCCCCATTACGAACACCGGGGAGCTGTTTTTT. Protein product: CASSYRRLVPITNTGELFF. This chain links TRBV6-2 or TRBV6-3 with TRBJ2-2; the D gene is possibly TRBD2 (6 bases). Trimming cost V 2 bases and J 0 bases, with 19 bases left between them. The CDR3 totals 19 residues. Looked up from germline, CDR1 is MNHEY and CDR2 is SVGEGT.

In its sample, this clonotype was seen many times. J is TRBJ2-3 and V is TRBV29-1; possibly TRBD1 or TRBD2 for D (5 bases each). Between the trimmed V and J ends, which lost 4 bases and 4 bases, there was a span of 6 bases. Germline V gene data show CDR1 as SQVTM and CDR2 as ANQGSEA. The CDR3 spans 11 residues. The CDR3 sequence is CSVVGADTQYF. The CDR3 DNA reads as TGCAGCGTTGTGGGGGCAGATACGCAGTATTTT.

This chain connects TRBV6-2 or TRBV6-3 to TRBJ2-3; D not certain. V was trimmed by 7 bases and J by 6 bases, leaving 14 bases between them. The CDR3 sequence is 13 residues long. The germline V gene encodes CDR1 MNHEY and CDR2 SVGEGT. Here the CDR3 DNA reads TGTGCCAGCATAGAAGCCGGTTCGGATACGCAGTATTTT. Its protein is CASIEAGSDTQYF.

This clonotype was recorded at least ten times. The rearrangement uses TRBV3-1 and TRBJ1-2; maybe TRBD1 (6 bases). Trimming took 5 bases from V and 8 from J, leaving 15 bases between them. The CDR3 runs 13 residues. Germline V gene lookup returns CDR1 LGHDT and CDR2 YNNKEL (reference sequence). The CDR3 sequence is CASSGGGGRGYTF. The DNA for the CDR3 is TGTGCCAGCAGCGGAGGGGGAGGGCGAGGCTACACCTTC.

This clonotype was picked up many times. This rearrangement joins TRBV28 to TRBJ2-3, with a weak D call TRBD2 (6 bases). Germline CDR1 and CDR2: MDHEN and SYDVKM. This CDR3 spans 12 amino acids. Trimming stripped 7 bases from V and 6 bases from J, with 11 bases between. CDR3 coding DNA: TGTGCCAGCACGGAGGGCGCGGATACGCAGTATTTT. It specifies CASTEGADTQYF. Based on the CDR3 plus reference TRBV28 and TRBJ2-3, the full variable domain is DVKVTQSSRYLVKRTGEKVFLECVQDMDHENMFWYRQDPGLGLRLIYFSYDVKMKEKGDIPEGYSVSREKKERFSLILESASTNQTSMYLCASTEGADTQYFGPGTRLTVL.

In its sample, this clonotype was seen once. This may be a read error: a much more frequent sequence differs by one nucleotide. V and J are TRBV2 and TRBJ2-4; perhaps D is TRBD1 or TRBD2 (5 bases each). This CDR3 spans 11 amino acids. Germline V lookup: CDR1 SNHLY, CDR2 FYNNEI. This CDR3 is CSSEPRGLQYF. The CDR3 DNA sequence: TGTTCCAGCGAGCCTCGGGGCCTTCAGTACTTC.

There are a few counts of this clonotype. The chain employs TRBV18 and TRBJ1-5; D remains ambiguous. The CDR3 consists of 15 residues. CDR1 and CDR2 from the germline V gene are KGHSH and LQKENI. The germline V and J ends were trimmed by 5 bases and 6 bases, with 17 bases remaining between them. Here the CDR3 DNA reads TGTGCCAGCTCAGTCGATGCGGGAACGGGTCAGCCCCAGCATTTT. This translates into CASSVDAGTGQPQHF.